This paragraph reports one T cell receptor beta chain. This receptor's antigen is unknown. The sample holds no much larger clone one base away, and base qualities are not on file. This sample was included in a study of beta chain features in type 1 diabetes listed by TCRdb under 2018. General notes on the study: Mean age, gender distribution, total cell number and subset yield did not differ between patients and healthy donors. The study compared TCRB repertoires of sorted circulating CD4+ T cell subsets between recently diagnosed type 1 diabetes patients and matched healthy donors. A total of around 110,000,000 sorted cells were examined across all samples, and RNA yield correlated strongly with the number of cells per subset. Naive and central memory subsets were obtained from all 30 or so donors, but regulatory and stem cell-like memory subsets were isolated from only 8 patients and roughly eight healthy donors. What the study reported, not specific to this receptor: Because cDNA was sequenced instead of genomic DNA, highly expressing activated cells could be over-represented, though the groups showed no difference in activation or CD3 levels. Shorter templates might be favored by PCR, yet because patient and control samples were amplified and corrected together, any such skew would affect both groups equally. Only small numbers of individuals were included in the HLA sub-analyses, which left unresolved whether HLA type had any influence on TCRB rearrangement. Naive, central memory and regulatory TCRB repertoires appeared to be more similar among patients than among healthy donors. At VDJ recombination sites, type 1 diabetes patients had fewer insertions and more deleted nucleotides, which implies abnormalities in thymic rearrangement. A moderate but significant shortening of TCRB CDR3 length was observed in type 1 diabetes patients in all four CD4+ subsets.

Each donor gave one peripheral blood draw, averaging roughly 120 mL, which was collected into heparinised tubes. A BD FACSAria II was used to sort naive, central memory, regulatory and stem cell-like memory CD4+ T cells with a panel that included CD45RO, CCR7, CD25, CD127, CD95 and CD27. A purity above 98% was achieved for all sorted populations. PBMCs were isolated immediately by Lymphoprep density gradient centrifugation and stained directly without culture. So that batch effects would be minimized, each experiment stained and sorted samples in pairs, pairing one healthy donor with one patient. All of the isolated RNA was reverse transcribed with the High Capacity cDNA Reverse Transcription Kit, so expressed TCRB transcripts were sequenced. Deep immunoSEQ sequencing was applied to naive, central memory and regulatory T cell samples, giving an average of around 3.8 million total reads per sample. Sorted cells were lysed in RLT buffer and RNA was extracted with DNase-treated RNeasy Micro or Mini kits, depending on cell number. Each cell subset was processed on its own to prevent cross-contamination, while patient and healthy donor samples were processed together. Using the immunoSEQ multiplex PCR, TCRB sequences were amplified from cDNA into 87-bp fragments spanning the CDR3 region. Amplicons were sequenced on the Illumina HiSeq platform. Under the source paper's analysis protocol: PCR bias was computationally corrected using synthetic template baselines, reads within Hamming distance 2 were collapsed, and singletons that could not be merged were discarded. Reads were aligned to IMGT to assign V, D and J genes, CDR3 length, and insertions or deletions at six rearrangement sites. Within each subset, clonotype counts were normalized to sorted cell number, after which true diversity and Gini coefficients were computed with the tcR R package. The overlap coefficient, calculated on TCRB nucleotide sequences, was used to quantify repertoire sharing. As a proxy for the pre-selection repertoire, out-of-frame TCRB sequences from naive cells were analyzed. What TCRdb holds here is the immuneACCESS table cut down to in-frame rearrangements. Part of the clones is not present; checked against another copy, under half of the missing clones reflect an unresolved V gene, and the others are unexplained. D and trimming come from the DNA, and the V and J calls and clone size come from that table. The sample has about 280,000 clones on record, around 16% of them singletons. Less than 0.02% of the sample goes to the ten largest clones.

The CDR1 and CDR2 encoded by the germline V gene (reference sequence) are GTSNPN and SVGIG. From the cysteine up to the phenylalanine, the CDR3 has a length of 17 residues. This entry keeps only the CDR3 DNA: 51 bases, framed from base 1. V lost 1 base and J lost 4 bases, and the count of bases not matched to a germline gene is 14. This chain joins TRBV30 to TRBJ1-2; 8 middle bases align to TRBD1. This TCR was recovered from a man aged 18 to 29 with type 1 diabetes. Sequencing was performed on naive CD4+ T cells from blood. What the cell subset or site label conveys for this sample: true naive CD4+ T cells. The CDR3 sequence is CAWSAGGAESPTYGYTF. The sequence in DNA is TGTGCCTGGAGTGCAGGGGGCGCAGAGTCCCCGACCTATGGCTACACCTTC.